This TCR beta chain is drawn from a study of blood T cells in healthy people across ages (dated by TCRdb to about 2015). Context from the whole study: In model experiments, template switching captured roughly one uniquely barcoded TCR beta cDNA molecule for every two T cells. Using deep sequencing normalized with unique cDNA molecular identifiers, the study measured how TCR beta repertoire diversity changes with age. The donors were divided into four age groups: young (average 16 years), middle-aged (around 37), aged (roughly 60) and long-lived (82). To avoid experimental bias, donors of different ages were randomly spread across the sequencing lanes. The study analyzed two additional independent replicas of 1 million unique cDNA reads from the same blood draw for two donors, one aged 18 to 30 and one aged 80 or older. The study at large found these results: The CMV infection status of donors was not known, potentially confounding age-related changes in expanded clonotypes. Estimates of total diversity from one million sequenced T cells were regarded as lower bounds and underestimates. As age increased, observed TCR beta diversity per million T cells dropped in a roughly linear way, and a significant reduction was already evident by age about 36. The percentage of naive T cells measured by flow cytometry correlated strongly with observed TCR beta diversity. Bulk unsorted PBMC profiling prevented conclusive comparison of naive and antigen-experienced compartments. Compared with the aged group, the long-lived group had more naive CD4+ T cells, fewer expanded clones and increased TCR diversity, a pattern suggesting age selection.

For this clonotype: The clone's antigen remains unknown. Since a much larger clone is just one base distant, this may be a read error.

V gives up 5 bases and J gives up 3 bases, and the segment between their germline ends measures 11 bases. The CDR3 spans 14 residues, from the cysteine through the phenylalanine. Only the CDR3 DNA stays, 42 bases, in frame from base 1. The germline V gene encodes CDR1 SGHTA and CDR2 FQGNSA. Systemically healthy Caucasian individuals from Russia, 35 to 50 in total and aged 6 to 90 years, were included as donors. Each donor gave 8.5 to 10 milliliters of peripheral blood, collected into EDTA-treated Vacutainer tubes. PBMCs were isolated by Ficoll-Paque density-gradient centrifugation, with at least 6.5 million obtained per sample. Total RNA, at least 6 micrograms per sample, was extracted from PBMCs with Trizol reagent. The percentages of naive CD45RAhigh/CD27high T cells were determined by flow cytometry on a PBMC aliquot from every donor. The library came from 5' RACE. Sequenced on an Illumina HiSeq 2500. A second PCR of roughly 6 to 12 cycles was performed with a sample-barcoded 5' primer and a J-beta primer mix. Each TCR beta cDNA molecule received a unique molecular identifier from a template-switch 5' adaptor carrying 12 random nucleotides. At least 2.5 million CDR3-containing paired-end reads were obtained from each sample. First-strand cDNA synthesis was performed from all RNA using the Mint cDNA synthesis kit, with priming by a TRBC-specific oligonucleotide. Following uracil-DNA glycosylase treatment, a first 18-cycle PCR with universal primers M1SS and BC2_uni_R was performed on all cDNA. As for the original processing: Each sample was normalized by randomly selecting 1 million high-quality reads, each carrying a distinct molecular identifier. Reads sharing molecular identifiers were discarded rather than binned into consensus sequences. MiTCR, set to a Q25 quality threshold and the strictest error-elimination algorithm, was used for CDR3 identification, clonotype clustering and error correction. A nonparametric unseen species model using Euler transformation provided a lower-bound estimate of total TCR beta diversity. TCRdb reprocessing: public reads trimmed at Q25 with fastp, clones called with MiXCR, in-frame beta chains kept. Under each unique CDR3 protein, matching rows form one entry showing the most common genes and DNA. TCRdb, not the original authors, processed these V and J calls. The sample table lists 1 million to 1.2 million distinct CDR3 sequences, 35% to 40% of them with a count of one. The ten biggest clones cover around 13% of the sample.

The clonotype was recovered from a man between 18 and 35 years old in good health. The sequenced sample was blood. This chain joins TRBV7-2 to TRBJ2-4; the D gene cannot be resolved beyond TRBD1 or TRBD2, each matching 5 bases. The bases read TGTGCCAGCAGCGTGTCTGGGGGCAAAAACATTCAGTACTTC. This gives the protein CASSVSGGKNIQYF.